This T cell receptor beta chain was captured by sequencing in a study of post-analysis software for immune sequencing data. Findings and limits, study-wide: Controls significantly exceeded multiple sclerosis patients in normalized Chao1 diversity. The five TRBV segments detected at higher frequency in patients than in controls included TRBV5-6, TRBV5-1 and TRBV20-1.

Note on this clonotype: What it binds is unknown.

Included in the TCR beta cDNA libraries were unique molecular identifiers. MiXCR was run by TCRdb on the PCR reads, yielding one entry per CDR3 protein. The data hold 600,000 to 700,000 distinct CDR3 sequences, with approximately 59% observed a single time. This CDR3 contains 17 residues. Germline V gene sequence: CDR1 LGHNA, CDR2 YNFKEQ. With V trimmed by 5 bases and J by 4 bases, 11 bases remained unmatched. The sample comprised blood. The rearrangement links TRBV4-2 to TRBJ2-7, with 13 bases fitting TRBD2. The clonotype comes from a girl between 2 and 10 years old with multiple sclerosis. CDR3 loop: CASSIQTPLAGGYEQYF. CDR3 bases: TGTGCCAGCAGCATCCAAACACCACTAGCGGGAGGGTACGAGCAGTACTTC.